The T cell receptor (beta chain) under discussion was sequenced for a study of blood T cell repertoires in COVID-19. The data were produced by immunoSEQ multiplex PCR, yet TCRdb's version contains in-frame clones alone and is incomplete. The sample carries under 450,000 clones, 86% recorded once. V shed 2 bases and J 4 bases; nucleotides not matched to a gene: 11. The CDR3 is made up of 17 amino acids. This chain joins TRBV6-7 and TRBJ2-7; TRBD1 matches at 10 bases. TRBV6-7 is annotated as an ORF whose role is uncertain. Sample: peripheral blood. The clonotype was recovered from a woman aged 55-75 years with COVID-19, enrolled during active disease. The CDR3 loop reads CASSYPPRDRGNYEQYF. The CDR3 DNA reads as TGTGCCAGCAGTTACCCTCCCCGGGACAGGGGTAATTACGAGCAGTACTTC.